The clone carrying this T cell receptor (beta chain) was observed a handful of times. Its antigen is currently unknown. This record comes from a study of human T cells and chemical hapten exposure. Study-level information: Across its roughly 22 weeks, the study gave patients weekly diphenylcyclopropenone doses to the scalp. Patients, largely female, had alopecia areata, totalis or universalis. Overall study findings and caveats: No alteration of TCRs above 1 in 1000 frequency was seen with DPC sensitization.

Time point defined: patch test 1, 2 weeks after DPC sensitization. The treatment was: therapeutic diphenylcyclopropenone sensitization with weekly scalp DPC. Extraction yielded total RNA from whole blood (unfractionated). TCRdb reprocessed the RACE reads with MiXCR, giving one entry per CDR3 protein. The repertoire holds under 130,000 distinct CDR3 sequences, 9.5% to 12% seen once, with around 3.5% in the top ten. Germline CDR1 and CDR2: SGHNT and YYREEE (reference sequence). The CDR3 runs to 16 residues. Trimming cost V 0 bases and J 6 bases; bases outside gene matches: 8. The receptor was isolated from a woman in her 40s with alopecia areata. Some clones in this sample may be carry-over from other donors' samples. V usage is TRBV5-4 and J usage is TRBJ2-1; 8 bases match TRBD2. The sequences come from whole blood, collected in connection with sensitization to the hapten diphenylcyclopropenone (DPC). CDR3 amino acids: CASSLGIQRGPNEQFF. The CDR3 DNA reads TGTGCCAGCAGCTTGGGTATCCAGCGGGGGCCCAATGAGCAGTTCTTC.